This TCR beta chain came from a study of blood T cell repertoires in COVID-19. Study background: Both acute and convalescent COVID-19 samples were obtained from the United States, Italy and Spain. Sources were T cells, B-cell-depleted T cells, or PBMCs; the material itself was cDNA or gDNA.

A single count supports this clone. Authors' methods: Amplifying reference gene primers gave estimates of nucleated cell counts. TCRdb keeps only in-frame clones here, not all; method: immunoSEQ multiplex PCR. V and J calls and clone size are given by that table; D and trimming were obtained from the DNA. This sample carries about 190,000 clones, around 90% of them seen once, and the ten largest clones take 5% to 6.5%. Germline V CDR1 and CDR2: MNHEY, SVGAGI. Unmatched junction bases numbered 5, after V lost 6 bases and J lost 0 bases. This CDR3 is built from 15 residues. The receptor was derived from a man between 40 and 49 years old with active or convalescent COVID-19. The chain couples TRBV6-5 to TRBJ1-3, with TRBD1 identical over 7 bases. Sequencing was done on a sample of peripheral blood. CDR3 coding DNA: TGTGCCAGCAGAGGGACAGCTTACTCTGGAAACACCATATATTTT. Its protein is CASRGTAYSGNTIYF.